Below, 26 T cell receptor beta chains from the same sample are listed, as sequenced in a study of cytomegalovirus exposure and HLA in healthy donors. PCR was performed using 60 Vbeta and 13 Jbeta primers. The assay was immunoSEQ multiplex PCR, and TCRdb's table has in-frame clones only and misses some. The sample has around 210,000 clones. Sample: PBMCs. These TCRs come from a woman aged 25 to 39 in good health and CMV-seropositive.

The chain links TRBV5-6 to TRBJ2-7; TRBD2 is a possible D gene (6 bases). Trimming cost V 0 bases and J 2 bases, with 9 bases left between them. Germline V gene sequence: CDR1 SGHDT, CDR2 YYEEEE. This CDR3 is built from 14 residues. The CDR3, as DNA: TGTGCCAGCAGCTTGGGAGGCGGGACCTACGAGCAGTACTTC. Protein: CASSLGGGTYEQYF.

In regard to this clone: The sample holds other DNA sequences that translate to the same CDR3. This chain links TRBV6-5 with TRBJ1-1; D perhaps matches TRBD1 (5 bases). V was shortened by 3 bases and J by 0 bases, with 8 bases between the two germline ends. The CDR3 has 14 residues. Germline CDR1 reads MNHEY; CDR2 reads SVGAGI. The CDR3 coding sequence is TGTGCCAGCAGTTATCAGGGTCTGAACACTGAAGCTTTCTTT. Translating gives CASSYQGLNTEAFF.

The rearrangement links TRBV9 to TRBJ1-5; 9 nucleotides match TRBD1. V was clipped by 4 bases and J by 7 bases; unmatched bases: 6. The CDR3 runs to 14 residues. CDR1 and CDR2 from the germline V gene are SGDLS and YYNGEE. The CDR3 loop is CASSQGQGIQPQHF. The CDR3 DNA is TGTGCCAGCAGCCAGGGACAGGGAATACAGCCCCAGCATTTT.

This chain links TRBV18 with TRBJ1-2; 12 bases match TRBD1. Germline V gene data show CDR1 as KGHSH and CDR2 as LQKENI. V lost 3 bases and J lost 2; bases outside the gene matches: 10. The CDR3 consists of 18 residues. The CDR3 nucleotides read TGTGCCAGCTCACCGTTGGCGGGACAGGGGGCAGAAAACTATGGCTACACCTTC. It specifies CASSPLAGQGAENYGYTF.

V and J are TRBV10-3 and TRBJ2-7; TRBD2 agrees at 10 bases. The CDR3 spans 16 residues. CDR1 and CDR2 from the germline V gene are ENHRY and SYGVKD. Trimming removed 4 bases from V and 2 bases from J; junction bases left unmatched: 8. The CDR3, as DNA: TGTGCCATCAGTGGGGTAGCGGGAGGACCGCCCTACGAGCAGTACTTC. Encoded protein: CAISGVAGGPPYEQYF.

V usage is TRBV5-1 and J usage is TRBJ2-2; 8 bases are shared with TRBD1. This CDR3 comprises 15 residues. Unmatched junction bases numbered 8, after V lost 4 bases and J lost 6 bases. CDR1 and CDR2 (germline): SGHRS, YFSETQ. The CDR3 nucleotides are TGCGCCAGCAGCCCCTACAGGGGGAGCGCCGGGGAGCTGTTTTTT. Protein product: CASSPYRGSAGELFF.

The chain combines TRBV6-5 with TRBJ2-2; 7 bases are a match to TRBD1. This CDR3 comprises 15 residues. The J segment lost 1 base and the V segment lost 6 bases, leaving 5 bases of the junction unmatched. CDR1 and CDR2 from the germline V gene are MNHEY and SVGAGI. As DNA, the CDR3 is TGTGCCAGCAGAAAGACAGGGAGGAACACCGGGGAGCTGTTTTTT. Translation gives CASRKTGRNTGELFF.

The chain carries TRBV10-2 and TRBJ1-2; TRBD1 matches 8 bases. CDR3 length equals 17 residues. The junction had 19 bases not matched to a gene; V was cut back by 5 bases and J by 8 bases. CDR1 is WSHSY, CDR2 SAAADI, per germline. The CDR3 DNA sequence: TGCGCCAGCAGTATTCTAGGACAGGGAATGGACCCCTCGGGCTACACCTTC. Translating gives CASSILGQGMDPSGYTF.

The chain couples TRBV6-6 to TRBJ1-6, with 8 bases that match TRBD1. CDR3 length equals 16 residues. V shed 7 bases and J 0 bases; nucleotides not matched to a gene: 5. The germline V gene has CDR1 MNHNY and CDR2 SVGAGI (reference sequence). CDR3 in DNA: TGTGCCAGCACCCTGGGACAGGTCTCCTATAATTCACCCCTCCACTTT. Residues: CASTLGQVSYNSPLHF.

The chain recombines TRBV10-3 with TRBJ1-1, with TRBD1 matching 7 bases. J gave up 0 bases and V 10 bases, and 11 bases lay outside the gene matches. The CDR3 runs to 15 residues. Germline CDR1 and CDR2: ENHRY and SYGVKD. CDR3 protein: CATKRDSLLNTEAFF. DNA for the CDR3: TGTGCCACCAAACGGGACAGTTTATTGAACACTGAAGCTTTCTTT.

The V and J genes are TRBV28 and TRBJ2-7; perhaps TRBD2 as D (6 bases). With 6 bases removed from V and 2 bases from J, the gap between germline ends came to 14 bases. Germline CDR1 MDHEN, CDR2 SYDVKM. This CDR3 has 14 amino acids. The CDR3 sequence is CASRLGRGTYEQYF. The DNA of the CDR3 is TGTGCCAGCAGACTCGGGCGGGGTACCTACGAGCAGTACTTC.

The V and J genes are TRBV6-5 and TRBJ2-1; D is perhaps TRBD2 (7 bases). This CDR3 is 15 amino acids long. Deletions cut 6 bases from V and 10 bases from J, with 22 bases between. Germline V gene lookup returns CDR1 MNHEY and CDR2 SVGAGI. For the CDR3, the DNA is TGTGCCAGCAGCCAAAGGGAGGGCAGGGGATACGAGCAGTTCTTC. Amino acids: CASSQREGRGYEQFF.

The rearrangement joins TRBV6-4 to TRBJ2-2; D is perhaps TRBD2 (5 bases). V shed 1 base and J shed 1 base, with 10 bases lying between them. The germline V gene has CDR1 MRHNA and CDR2 SNTAGT. The CDR3 runs to 16 residues. CDR3 sequence (DNA): TGTGCCAGCAGTGACTGGCCGGGGAGGAACACCGGGGAGCTGTTTTTT. Translation gives CASSDWPGRNTGELFF.

This chain connects TRBV10-2 to TRBJ2-3; perhaps TRBD2 as D (5 bases). Between the trimmed V and J ends, which lost 10 bases and 3 bases, there was a span of 14 bases. This CDR3 contains 13 residues. The germline CDR1 and CDR2 sequences are WSHSY and SAAADI. The chain's CDR3 is CATESGRTDTQYF. The CDR3 DNA follows: TGCGCCACCGAGTCGGGGAGAACAGATACGCAGTATTTT.

The chain links TRBV6-5 to TRBJ2-7; the match to TRBD2 covers 9 bases. There are 15 residues in the CDR3. V was clipped by 2 bases and J by 4 bases; unmatched bases: 6. The germline gives CDR1 MNHEY, CDR2 SVGAGI. The CDR3 sequence: CASSYGAGGFYEQYF. Here the CDR3 DNA reads TGTGCCAGCAGTTACGGGGCGGGAGGGTTTTACGAGCAGTACTTC.

The chain recombines TRBV6-1 with TRBJ1-5; the D is unclear. Trimming cost V 7 bases and J 4 bases, with 11 bases left between them. CDR1 and CDR2 from the germline V gene are MNHNS and SASEGT. The CDR3 covers 13 residues. The CDR3 region is CASNRERNQPQHF. The CDR3 DNA follows: TGTGCCAGCAATAGGGAGAGGAATCAGCCCCAGCATTTT.

V gene TRBV6-1 combines with J gene TRBJ1-5; 9 positions match TRBD1. The length of the CDR3 is 15 residues. J was trimmed by 6 bases and V by 6 bases; bases with no gene match: 9. Germline CDR1 MNHNS, CDR2 SASEGT. The CDR3 reads CASSPTGGSGQPQHF. DNA of the CDR3: TGTGCCAGCAGCCCCACAGGGGGCTCGGGTCAGCCCCAGCATTTT.

The chain recombines TRBV5-1 with TRBJ2-2, with D possibly matching TRBD1 (5 bases). The V end lost 3 bases, the J end lost 1 base, and 10 bases lay between the germline ends. The germline gives CDR1 SGHRS, CDR2 YFSETQ. The CDR3 covers 15 residues. The CDR3 nucleotides are TGCGCCAGCAGCTCCCCTCAGGGGAACACCGGGGAGCTGTTTTTT. It encodes CASSSPQGNTGELFF.

The chain has TRBV19 and TRBJ1-5; D is possibly TRBD1 (6 bases). The CDR3 has 14 residues. Trimming took 7 bases from V and 7 from J, leaving 17 bases between them. Germline-derived CDR1 and CDR2 are LNHDA and SQIVND (reference sequence). As DNA, the CDR3 is TGTGCCAGTAATTTTCCGGGACAAATCCAGCCCCAGCATTTT. This gives the protein CASNFPGQIQPQHF.

The CDR3 sequence: CASSLGQGGYEQYF. DNA of the CDR3: TGCGCCAGCAGCTTGGGGCAGGGAGGGTACGAGCAGTACTTC. This chain links TRBV5-1 with TRBJ2-5, with 7 bases aligning to TRBD2. The J call may be mistaken, given a closer DNA end match to TRBJ2-7. CDR1 SGHRS and CDR2 YFSETQ come from the germline V gene. The CDR3 length is 14 residues.

The V and J genes are TRBV12-5 and TRBJ1-2; D possibly corresponds to TRBD1 (5 bases). The CDR3 has 16 residues. The germline V gene encodes CDR1 LGHNT and CDR2 FRNRAP. Trimming shortened V by 3 bases and J by 4 bases, and 18 bases separated the two germline ends. In DNA form, the CDR3 reads TGTGCTAGTGGTTTCCAGCCCAATGGCAGGGTCTATGGCTACACCTTC. Translating gives CASGFQPNGRVYGYTF.

The chain has TRBV2 and TRBJ1-1, with unresolved D. CDR1 and CDR2 from the germline V gene are SNHLY and FYNNEI. Between the trimmed V and J ends, which lost 6 bases and 1 base, there was a span of 9 bases. The CDR3 totals 13 residues. Written as DNA, the CDR3 is TGTGCCAGCAGAGCCGATCAGAACACTGAAGCTTTCTTT. This encodes CASRADQNTEAFF.

V gene TRBV19 combines with J gene TRBJ2-7, with D perhaps TRBD1 (5 bases). Germline CDR1 reads LNHDA; CDR2 reads SQIVND (reference sequence). This CDR3 spans 14 amino acids. V was cut by 1 base and J by 1 base, with 8 bases left in between. CDR3: CASSIGGLSYEQYF. As DNA, the CDR3 is TGTGCCAGTAGTATAGGGGGCCTTTCCTACGAGCAGTACTTC. Full variable domain (outside the CDR3, taken from reference TRBV19 and TRBJ2-7): DGGITQSPKYLFRKEGQNVTLSCEQNLNHDAMYWYRQDPGQGLRLIYYSQIVNDFQKGDIAEGYSVSREKKESFPLTVTSAQKNPTAFYLCASSIGGLSYEQYFGPGTRLTVT.

The gene calls are TRBV25-1 and TRBJ1-2, with TRBD1 matching 9 bases. V trimming: 8 bases; J trimming: 8 bases; junction bases outside the gene matches: 15. Germline V gives CDR1 MGHDK, CDR2 SYGVNS. The CDR3 sequence is 15 residues long. The CDR3 DNA sequence: TGTGCCAGCCGCGGACAGGGGCGTTCCCCGGGGGGCTACACCTTC. Translation gives CASRGQGRSPGGYTF.

J is TRBJ2-1 and V is TRBV30, with 7 bases aligning to TRBD2. The CDR3 is 17 residues long. The J segment lost 3 bases and the V segment lost 0 bases, leaving 11 bases of the junction unmatched. Germline CDR1 is GTSNPN and CDR2 is SVGIG (reference sequence). The CDR3 region has the DNA TGTGCCTGGAGTGTAGGGTCGGCGGGAGCCCGCTACAATGAGCAGTTCTTC. Its protein product is CAWSVGSAGARYNEQFF.

This rearrangement joins TRBV10-1 to TRBJ2-3, with 9 bases aligning to TRBD2. Germline CDR1 and CDR2: WNHNN and SYGVQD (reference sequence). Trimming cost V 8 bases and J 4 bases; bases outside gene matches: 7. The CDR3 is 14 amino acids. The CDR3 loop reads CASSSSGDPDTQYF. The CDR3 DNA sequence: TGCGCCAGCTCTTCTAGCGGGGATCCAGATACGCAGTATTTT.